This T cell receptor (beta chain) was captured in a study of blood T cell repertoires in COVID-19. Study summary: The samples span acute and convalescent COVID-19 from the United States, Italy and Spain. Nucleic acid was either cDNA or gDNA, and it came from T cells, B-cell-depleted T cells, or PBMCs.

Profiled with immunoSEQ multiplex PCR; TCRdb holds only in-frame clones, not every one. Of under 400,000 clones in the sample, around nine tenths were seen once. Seattle cases were enrolled at active infection and followed longitudinally. Between the trimmed V and J ends, which lost 5 bases and 7 bases, there was a span of 17 bases. Germline assignment: CDR1 SNHLY and CDR2 FYNNEI. The length of the CDR3 is 14 residues. The receptor's source is a woman aged 55-69 years with COVID-19, enrolled during active disease. The V gene is TRBV2, the J gene TRBJ1-1, with a possible D match to TRBD1 (5 bases). Sequencing used peripheral blood. The CDR3 DNA sequence: TGTGCCAGCAGTCAAGAGGGGCTTGGTATTGAAGCTTTCTTT. This sequence encodes CASSQEGLGIEAFF.